This T cell receptor beta chain was observed in a study of Ad26.COV2.S vaccination and SARS-CoV-2 variants. Across the whole study: Enrolled in COV1001, the donor was in the Ad26.COV2.S trial arm, which received the vaccine. Intramuscularly, Ad26.COV2.S was given either once or twice, 56 days apart. Notes on the study in general: It is possible that the TCR breadth and depth analyses underestimated the total T cell responses.

Turning to this clone: No antigen is known for it.

As for treatment: approximately 18 received Ad26.COV2.S at low or high dose, single or two shots; about five received placebo; per-sample allocation not given. Day 63 following the first vaccine or placebo injection was when the samples were taken. An 18-55-year-old adult in Boston served as donor. Using immunoSEQ multiplex PCR, the repertoire was profiled, and TCRdb retains in-frame clones only, with some absent. Among some 390,000 clones listed, roughly nine tenths were seen once. The CDR3 runs to 17 residues. Trimming removed 4 bases at V and 0 bases at J, with 16 bases between. Germline CDR1 LGHDT, CDR2 YNNKEL (reference sequence).

The chain combines TRBV3-1 (or the pseudogene TRBV3-2) with TRBJ2-1; D remains unclear. Source: peripheral blood, taken in a trial of Ad26.COV2.S vaccine versus placebo. The clonotype was recovered from a person between 18 and 65 years old who received the Ad26.COV2.S COVID-19 vaccine or a placebo. The DNA of the CDR3 is TGTGCCAGCAGCCCCCCCTCTTACACCCACTCCTACAATGAGCAGTTCTTC. Its protein is CASSPPSYTHSYNEQFF.